This T cell receptor (beta chain) was recorded in a study of T-cell reconstitution after alpha-beta-depleted transplantation in children (dated by TCRdb to about 2016). General notes on the study: T-cell immune reconstitution after TCRalphabeta/CD19-depleted allogeneic hematopoietic cell transplantation in children was quantitatively tracked in the study by means of TCR repertoire profiling. Study-wide conclusions, independent of this receptor: The high TCRbeta diversity at day 60 in some patients was ascribed to recipient T cells and intrathymic progenitors that had survived conditioning. About two months after transplant, the apparently early recovery of alphabetaT-cell counts reportedly depended on just several hundred clones that had expanded rapidly and came from non-depleted graft cells. Over subsequent months, a decline in hyperexpanded clone frequencies was noted, and after one year, T-cell counts and TCRbeta diversity were mostly ascribed to newly produced T cells.

V loses 6 bases of germline sequence and J loses 1 base, and the interval between the two ends is 9 bases. The CDR3 spans 12 residues, from the cysteine through the phenylalanine. Here the CDR3 DNA is all that survives: 36 bases in frame from base 1. According to the germline V gene, CDR1 reads SQVTM and CDR2 reads ANQGSEA. Per the publication, the treatment or condition label means: allogeneic hematopoietic cell transplantation with graft depleted of TCRalphabeta T cells and CD19 B cells. The children who served as transplant recipients had been given grafts of TCRalphabeta/CD19-depleted allogeneic hematopoietic cells. With regard to this clonotype: Its binding antigen is unknown. Qualities for individual bases were not recorded, and no much larger clone is one base off.

Library generation was performed with PCR. The sequencing machine was an Illumina HiSeq 2500. Molecular barcoding was employed in the preparation of TCR libraries, with unique molecular identifiers being used to normalize TCRbeta repertoire quantification. Through fastp at Q25 and MiXCR, TCRdb rebuilt clones from the public reads, retaining in-frame beta chains. Each CDR3 protein appears once, grouped with its most common genes and DNA. For this sample the table gives about 90,000 distinct CDR3 sequences, of which around a sixth were detected only once. About 18% of the sample lies in the top ten. The source is a male patient aged 2 to 9 who had a stem cell transplant for acute lymphoblastic leukemia, so the T cells may come from the graft donor. This receptor chain uses TRBV29-1 and TRBJ1-1, with an unclear D gene assignment. Here the sequenced sample was PBMCs, mostly from graft donor cells, taken 180 days after TCRalphabeta/CD19-depleted stem cell transplant. Here is the DNA: TGCAGCGTCATAGTACAGAACACTGAAGCTTTCTTT. This is translated as CSVIVQNTEAFF.